Each of the 19 T cell receptor beta chains below was sequenced from the same sample in a study of cytomegalovirus exposure and HLA in healthy donors. This PCR relied on a set of 60 Vbeta primers and 13 Jbeta primers. Profiling relied on immunoSEQ multiplex PCR, and the TCRdb table lists in-frame clones only, not all of them. The sample contains more than 250,000 clones, approximately 90% of which appear only once. Sequencing was performed on PBMCs. Every receptor here comes from a woman in her late teens or twenties in good health and CMV-seronegative.

This clone was counted only a few times. This rearrangement joins TRBV7-8 to TRBJ1-5; tentatively, D is TRBD1 (5 bases). The CDR3 totals 11 residues. Germline CDR1 SGHVS, CDR2 FQNEAQ. The CDR3 nucleotides read TGTGCTTGGGGGGGCAATCAGCCCCAGCATTTT. This translates into CAWGGNQPQHF.

A word on this clone: A junction end diverges from the germline sequence, so it may reflect a read error. The chain is built from TRBV7-9 and TRBJ1-4; D uncertain. CDR1 SEHNR and CDR2 FQNEAQ come from the germline V gene (reference sequence). The length of the CDR3 is 12 residues. The CDR3 DNA sequence: TGTTCCAGCAGACCCGGAGAGGAAAAACTGTTTTTT. It is translated as CSSRPGEEKLFF.

The chain carries TRBV10-2 and TRBJ1-4; the D is unclear. The V end was cut by 4 bases, the J end by 4 bases, with 10 bases between. The CDR3 covers 14 residues. The germline V gene encodes CDR1 WSHSY and CDR2 SAAADI. The CDR3 region has the DNA TGCGCCAGCAGTGCCTTCGGGGTTAATGAAAAACTGTTTTTT. The encoded protein is CASSAFGVNEKLFF.

The chain recombines TRBV6-5 with TRBJ2-1, with TRBD2 matching over 11 bases. V gave up 10 bases and J gave up 5 bases; unmatched junction bases: 4. Germline assignment: CDR1 MNHEY and CDR2 SVGAGI. The CDR3 is made up of 13 amino acids. Here the CDR3 DNA reads TGTGCCACAGGGACTAGCGGAGACAATGAGCAGTTCTTC. It encodes CATGTSGDNEQFF.

The chain carries TRBV2 and TRBJ1-4; unclear D gene. Looked up from germline, CDR1 is SNHLY and CDR2 is FYNNEI. The CDR3 length is 12 residues. The V end lost 8 bases, the J end lost 4 bases, and 8 bases lay between the germline ends. Written as DNA, the CDR3 is TGTGCCAGCTCGAGGGTTAATGAAAAACTGTTTTTT. It yields the protein CASSRVNEKLFF.

V is TRBV6-5 and J is TRBJ2-1; possible D gene TRBD1, 5 bases. The CDR3 covers 15 residues. Germline-derived CDR1 and CDR2 are MNHEY and SVGAGI. The V and J ends lost 3 bases and 7 bases respectively, with 16 bases between them. The CDR3 spells CASSYISRVENEQFF. The DNA of the CDR3 is TGTGCCAGCAGTTATATATCCAGGGTGGAAAATGAGCAGTTCTTC.

The J gene is TRBJ1-2, the V gene TRBV6-5; the D gene is possibly TRBD1 (5 bases). The CDR3 is 15 amino acids. The germline gives CDR1 MNHEY, CDR2 SVGAGI. Trimming stripped 5 bases from V and 8 bases from J, with 21 bases between. This CDR3 reads CASSPTLGGVAGYTF. The CDR3 DNA reads as TGTGCCAGCAGTCCCACCCTGGGGGGGGTGGCCGGCTACACCTTC.

The V and J genes are TRBV12-5 and TRBJ2-1; 9 positions agree with TRBD2. This CDR3 spans 16 amino acids. V lost 0 bases and J lost 9; bases outside the gene matches: 9. Germline CDR1 LGHNT, CDR2 FRNRAP. The CDR3 reads CASGLVLGGGAPEQFF. In DNA form, the CDR3 reads TGTGCTAGTGGTTTGGTACTCGGCGGGGGGGCCCCTGAGCAGTTCTTC.

This rearrangement joins TRBV28 to TRBJ1-2, with D unclear. V was clipped by 5 bases and J by 5 bases, with 6 bases between them. The germline V gene has CDR1 MDHEN and CDR2 SYDVKM. This CDR3 has 11 residues. The CDR3 loop is CASSEEYGYTF. The CDR3 DNA follows: TGTGCCAGCAGTGAAGAGTATGGCTACACCTTC.

This CDR3 reads CASSQDGREATDTQYF. The DNA of the CDR3 is TGTGCCAGCAGCCAAGATGGGCGTGAAGCCACAGATACGCAGTATTTT. The chain carries TRBV4-2 and TRBJ2-3; the D is unclear. The V end lost 0 bases, the J end lost 2 bases, and 12 bases lay between the germline ends. Germline assignment: CDR1 LGHNA and CDR2 YNFKEQ. The CDR3 is made up of 16 amino acids.

This sequence joins TRBV7-3 and TRBJ2-1; D may be TRBD1 (6 bases). The CDR3 loop spans 16 amino acids. CDR1 and CDR2 from the germline V gene are SGHTA and FQGTGA. V shed 2 bases and J shed 0 bases, with 11 bases lying between them. The CDR3 DNA reads TGTGCCAGCAGCTTAGACGGGACAAGCTCCTACAATGAGCAGTTCTTC. Its translation: CASSLDGTSSYNEQFF.

This clone is a singleton in its sample. V usage is TRBV5-1 and J usage is TRBJ1-1, with D possibly being TRBD1 (5 bases). The V and J ends lost 2 bases and 0 bases respectively, with 8 bases between them. Germline V gives CDR1 SGHRS, CDR2 YFSETQ. The CDR3 is 14 amino acids. CDR3 sequence: CASSFDSLNTEAFF. The CDR3 DNA reads TGCGCCAGCAGCTTCGACAGCCTGAACACTGAAGCTTTCTTT. Drawing the rest from reference TRBV5-1 and TRBJ1-1, the complete variable domain is KAGVTQTPRYLIKTRGQQVTLSCSPISGHRSVSWYQQTPGQGLQFLFEYFSETQRNKGNFPGRFSGRQFSNSRSEMNVSTLELGDSALYLCASSFDSLNTEAFFGQGTRLTVV.

The V call is TRBV10-3, the J call TRBJ2-3; TRBD1 is a possible D gene (6 bases). Per the germline V gene, CDR1 is ENHRY and CDR2 is SYGVKD. This CDR3 has 17 amino acids. With 0 bases removed from V and 2 bases from J, the gap between germline ends came to 15 bases. This chain's CDR3 is CAISESMYGGHTDTQYF. CDR3 in DNA: TGTGCCATCAGTGAGTCGATGTATGGGGGACACACAGATACGCAGTATTTT.

Notes on this clone: Other DNA sequences in the same sample also yield this CDR3. The gene calls are TRBV5-1 and TRBJ1-2; D is possibly TRBD1 (6 bases). This CDR3 has 13 amino acids. V lost 4 bases and J 1 base, leaving 8 bases between the germline ends. The germline V gene has CDR1 SGHRS and CDR2 YFSETQ. Here the CDR3 reads CASSLDSNYGYTF. CDR3 bases: TGCGCCAGCAGCCTGGACAGTAACTATGGCTACACCTTC.

The gene calls are TRBV19 and TRBJ2-7; 9 nucleotides line up with TRBD1. Trimming at V came to 10 bases and at J to 6 bases, leaving 10 bases not matched to a gene. This CDR3 region has 13 residues. CDR1 and CDR2 (germline): LNHDA, SQIVND (reference sequence). CDR3 amino acids: CANPGQGHCEQYF. In DNA, the CDR3 is TGTGCCAATCCGGGACAGGGTCATTGCGAGCAGTACTTC.

CDR3 nucleotides: TGTGCCAGCTCACCACCTACGGGACAGCTTTACACTGAAGCTTTCTTT. It specifies CASSPPTGQLYTEAFF. The J gene is TRBJ1-1, the V gene TRBV18; 7 bases fit TRBD1. CDR1 is KGHSH, CDR2 LQKENI, per germline. Trimming removed 0 bases from V and 3 bases from J; junction bases left unmatched: 7. CDR3 size: 16 residues.

This chain connects TRBV28 to TRBJ1-2, with 9 bases matching TRBD1. The CDR3 spans 13 residues. CDR1 MDHEN and CDR2 SYDVKM come from the germline V gene. The V and J ends lost 5 bases and 6 bases, in that order; junction bases with no gene match: 4. The chain's CDR3 is CASSQTGGDGYTF. The CDR3 bases are TGTGCCAGCAGTCAGACAGGGGGAGATGGCTACACCTTC.

This sequence joins TRBV7-6 and TRBJ1-1; a possible D gene is TRBD1 (5 bases). Germline V gene sequence: CDR1 SGHVS, CDR2 FNYEAQ. CDR3 length: 15 amino acids. V was clipped by 5 bases and J by 5 bases, with 18 bases between them. The CDR3 loop is CASSQKRGSRTEAFF. CDR3 sequence (DNA): TGTGCCAGCAGCCAAAAGCGGGGGTCAAGGACTGAAGCTTTCTTT.

On this clone itself: Within the sample, other DNA sequences also encode this same CDR3. CDR3 protein: CASSSPRGGNTEAFF. CDR3 bases: TGTGCCAGCAGCTCCCCCCGGGGAGGGAACACTGAAGCTTTCTTT. The chain carries TRBV7-9 and TRBJ1-1; D unresolved. V was clipped by 4 bases and J by 1 base, with 13 bases between them. The CDR3 loop spans 15 amino acids. Germline CDR1 SEHNR, CDR2 FQNEAQ (reference sequence).